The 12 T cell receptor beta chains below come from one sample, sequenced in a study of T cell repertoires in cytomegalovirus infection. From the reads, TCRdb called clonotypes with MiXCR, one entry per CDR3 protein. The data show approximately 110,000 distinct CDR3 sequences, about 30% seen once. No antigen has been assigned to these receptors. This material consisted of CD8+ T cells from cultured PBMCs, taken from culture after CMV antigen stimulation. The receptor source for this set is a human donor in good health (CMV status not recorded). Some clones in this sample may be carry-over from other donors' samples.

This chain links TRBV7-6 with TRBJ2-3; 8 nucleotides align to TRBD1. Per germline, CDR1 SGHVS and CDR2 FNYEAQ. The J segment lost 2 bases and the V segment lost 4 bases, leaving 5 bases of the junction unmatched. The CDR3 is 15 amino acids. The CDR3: CASSSTGALTDTQYF. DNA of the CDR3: TGTGCCAGCAGCTCGACAGGGGCCCTCACAGATACGCAGTATTTT.

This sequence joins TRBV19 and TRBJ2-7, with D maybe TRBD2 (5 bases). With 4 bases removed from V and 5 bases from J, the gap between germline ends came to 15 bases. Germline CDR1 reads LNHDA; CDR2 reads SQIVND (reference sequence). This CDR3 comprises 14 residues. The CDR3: CASSRERGSHEQYF. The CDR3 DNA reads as TGTGCCAGTAGTAGAGAACGGGGTAGCCACGAGCAGTACTTC.

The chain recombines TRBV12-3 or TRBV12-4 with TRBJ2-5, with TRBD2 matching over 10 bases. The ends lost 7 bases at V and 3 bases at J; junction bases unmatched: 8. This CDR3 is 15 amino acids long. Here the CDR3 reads CASNTERGGEETQYF. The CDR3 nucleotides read TGTGCCAGCAACACTGAGCGGGGGGGGGAAGAGACCCAGTACTTC.

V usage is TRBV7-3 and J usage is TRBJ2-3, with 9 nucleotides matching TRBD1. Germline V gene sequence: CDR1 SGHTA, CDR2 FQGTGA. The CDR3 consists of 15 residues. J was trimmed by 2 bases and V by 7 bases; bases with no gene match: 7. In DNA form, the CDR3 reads TGTGCCAGCACCCCACAGGGGGCTATCACAGATACGCAGTATTTT. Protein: CASTPQGAITDTQYF. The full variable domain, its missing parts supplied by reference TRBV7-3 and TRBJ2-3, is GAGVSQTPSNKVTEKGKYVELRCDPISGHTALYWYRQSLGQGPEFLIYFQGTGAADDSGLPNDRFFAVRPEGSVSTLKIQRTERGDSAVYLCASTPQGAITDTQYFGPGTRLTVL.

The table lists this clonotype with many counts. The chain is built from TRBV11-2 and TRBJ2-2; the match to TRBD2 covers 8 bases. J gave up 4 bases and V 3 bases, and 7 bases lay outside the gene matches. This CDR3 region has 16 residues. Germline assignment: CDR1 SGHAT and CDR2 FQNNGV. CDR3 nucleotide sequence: TGTGCCAGCAGCTTCGAGGGGCTAGCGGGCACCGGGGAGCTGTTTTTT. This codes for CASSFEGLAGTGELFF.

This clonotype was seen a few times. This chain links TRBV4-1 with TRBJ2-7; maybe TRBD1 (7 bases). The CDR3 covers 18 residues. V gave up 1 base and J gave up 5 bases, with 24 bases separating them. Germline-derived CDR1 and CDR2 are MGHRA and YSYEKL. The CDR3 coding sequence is TGCGCCAGCAGCCAAGTTCAGTTCTTGGAGGGGGCAGGGGACGAGCAGTACTTC. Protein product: CASSQVQFLEGAGDEQYF.

As DNA, the CDR3 is TGTGCCAGCAGTTACGAAGGGACAGGGCTCGGCTATGGCTACACCTTC. It codes for CASSYEGTGLGYGYTF. The chain uses TRBV6-2 or TRBV6-3 and TRBJ1-2, with 9 bases that match TRBD1. After removal of 2 bases from V and 4 bases from J, the junction contained 8 bases not matched to a gene. CDR3 length equals 16 residues. Germline CDR1 reads MNHEY; CDR2 reads SVGEGT.

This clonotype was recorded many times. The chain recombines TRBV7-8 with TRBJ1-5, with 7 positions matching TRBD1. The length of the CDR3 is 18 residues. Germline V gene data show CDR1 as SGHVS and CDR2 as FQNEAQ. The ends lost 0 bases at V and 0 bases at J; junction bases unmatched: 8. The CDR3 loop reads CASSLAPGQAYSNQPQHF. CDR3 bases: TGTGCCAGCAGCTTAGCGCCAGGACAGGCCTATAGCAATCAGCCCCAGCATTTT.

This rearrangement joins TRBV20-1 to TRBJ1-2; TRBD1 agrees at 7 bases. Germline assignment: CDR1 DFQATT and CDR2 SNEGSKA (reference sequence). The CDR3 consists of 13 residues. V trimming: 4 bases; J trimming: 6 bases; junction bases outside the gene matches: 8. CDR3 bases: TGCAGTGCTAAAAAGACAGGGCGGGATGGCTACACCTTC. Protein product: CSAKKTGRDGYTF.

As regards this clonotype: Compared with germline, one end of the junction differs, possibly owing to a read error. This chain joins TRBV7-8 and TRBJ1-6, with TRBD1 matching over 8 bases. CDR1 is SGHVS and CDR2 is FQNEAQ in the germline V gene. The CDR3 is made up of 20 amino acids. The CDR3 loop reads CASSLVSGTGQPLLDSPHYF. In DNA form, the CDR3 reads TGTGCCAGCAGCTTAGTATCCGGGACAGGTCAACCCCTTCTCGATTCACCCCACTACTTT.

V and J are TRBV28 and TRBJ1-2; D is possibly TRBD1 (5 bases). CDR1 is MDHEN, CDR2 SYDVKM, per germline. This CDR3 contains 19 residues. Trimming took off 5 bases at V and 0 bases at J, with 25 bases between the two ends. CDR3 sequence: CASSPRNPLADTTNYGYTF. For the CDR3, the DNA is TGTGCCAGCAGTCCACGCAACCCGCTAGCGGACACAACTAACTATGGCTACACCTTC.

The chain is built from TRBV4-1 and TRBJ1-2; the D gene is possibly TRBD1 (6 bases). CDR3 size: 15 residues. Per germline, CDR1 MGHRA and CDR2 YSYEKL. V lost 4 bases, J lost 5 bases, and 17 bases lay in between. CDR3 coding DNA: TGCGCCAGCAGCCCGGGGGGGCTCCCGTGGTATGGCTACACCTTC. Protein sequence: CASSPGGLPWYGYTF.